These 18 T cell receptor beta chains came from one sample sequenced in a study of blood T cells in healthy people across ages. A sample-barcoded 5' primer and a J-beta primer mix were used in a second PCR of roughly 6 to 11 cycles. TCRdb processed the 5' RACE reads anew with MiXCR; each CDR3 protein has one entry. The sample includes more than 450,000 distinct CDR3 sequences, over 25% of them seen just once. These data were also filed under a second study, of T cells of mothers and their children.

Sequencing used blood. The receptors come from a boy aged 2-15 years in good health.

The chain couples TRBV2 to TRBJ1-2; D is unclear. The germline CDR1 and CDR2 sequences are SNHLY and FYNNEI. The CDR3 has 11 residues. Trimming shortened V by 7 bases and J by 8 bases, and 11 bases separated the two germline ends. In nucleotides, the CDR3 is TGTGCCAGCAACGCCGCGGGAGGCTACACCTTC. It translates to CASNAAGGYTF.

The CDR3 protein is CASSTNRAAQTQYF. CDR3 coding DNA: TGTGCCAGCAGCACTAACAGGGCGGCGCAGACCCAGTACTTC. The chain has TRBV5-5 and TRBJ2-5; TRBD1 might be the D (6 bases). Looked up from germline, CDR1 is SGHKS and CDR2 is YYEKEE (reference sequence). Trimming pared 4 bases from V and 6 bases from J, leaving 16 bases between. This CDR3 is 14 amino acids long.

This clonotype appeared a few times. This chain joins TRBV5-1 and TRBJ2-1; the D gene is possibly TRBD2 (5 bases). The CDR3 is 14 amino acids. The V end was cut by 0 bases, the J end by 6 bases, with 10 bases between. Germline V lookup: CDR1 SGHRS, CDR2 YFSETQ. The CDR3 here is CASSLGSSGNEQFF. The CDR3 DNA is TGCGCCAGCAGCTTGGGGTCCAGCGGCAATGAGCAGTTCTTC.

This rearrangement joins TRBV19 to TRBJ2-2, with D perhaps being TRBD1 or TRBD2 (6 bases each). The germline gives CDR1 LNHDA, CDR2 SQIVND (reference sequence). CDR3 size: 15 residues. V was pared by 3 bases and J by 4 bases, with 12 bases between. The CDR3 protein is CASSMVGGITGELFF. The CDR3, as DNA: TGTGCCAGTAGTATGGTAGGGGGGATCACCGGGGAGCTGTTTTTT. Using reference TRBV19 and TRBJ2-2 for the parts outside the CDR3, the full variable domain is DGGITQSPKYLFRKEGQNVTLSCEQNLNHDAMYWYRQDPGQGLRLIYYSQIVNDFQKGDIAEGYSVSREKKESFPLTVTSAQKNPTAFYLCASSMVGGITGELFFGEGSRLTVL.

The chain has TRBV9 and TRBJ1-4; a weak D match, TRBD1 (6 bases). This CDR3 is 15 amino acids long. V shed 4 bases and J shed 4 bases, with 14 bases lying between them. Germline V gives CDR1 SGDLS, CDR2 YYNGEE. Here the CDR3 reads CASSPPPGDNEKLFF. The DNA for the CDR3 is TGTGCCAGCAGCCCCCCTCCAGGGGATAATGAAAAACTGTTTTTT.

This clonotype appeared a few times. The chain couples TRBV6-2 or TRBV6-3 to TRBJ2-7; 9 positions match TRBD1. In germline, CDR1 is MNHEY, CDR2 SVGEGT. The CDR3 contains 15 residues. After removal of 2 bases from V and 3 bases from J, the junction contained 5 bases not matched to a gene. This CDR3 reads CASSYRTGESYEQYF. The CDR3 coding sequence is TGTGCCAGCAGTTACAGGACAGGGGAGAGCTACGAGCAGTACTTC.

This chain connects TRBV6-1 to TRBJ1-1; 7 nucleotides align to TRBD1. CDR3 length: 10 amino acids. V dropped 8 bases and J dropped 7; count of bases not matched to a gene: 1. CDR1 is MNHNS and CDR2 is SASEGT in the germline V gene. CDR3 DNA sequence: TGTGCCAGCGACAGGGATGAAGCTTTCTTT. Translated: CASDRDEAFF.

Here the CDR3 reads CASSQVGTSIDTQYF. The CDR3 DNA sequence: TGCGCCAGCAGCCAAGTCGGGACTAGCATTGATACGCAGTATTTT. The chain links TRBV4-1 to TRBJ2-3; 9 positions agree with TRBD2. V was pared by 1 base and J by 6 bases, with 5 bases of the junction left unmatched. CDR3 length: 15 amino acids. The germline V gene has CDR1 MGHRA and CDR2 YSYEKL.

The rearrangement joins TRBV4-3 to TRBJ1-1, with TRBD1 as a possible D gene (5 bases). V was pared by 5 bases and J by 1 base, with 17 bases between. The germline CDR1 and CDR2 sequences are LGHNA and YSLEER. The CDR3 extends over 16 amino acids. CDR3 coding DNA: TGCGCCAGCAGCTCACAAGGCCAGGGCGAGAACACTGAAGCTTTCTTT. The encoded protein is CASSSQGQGENTEAFF.

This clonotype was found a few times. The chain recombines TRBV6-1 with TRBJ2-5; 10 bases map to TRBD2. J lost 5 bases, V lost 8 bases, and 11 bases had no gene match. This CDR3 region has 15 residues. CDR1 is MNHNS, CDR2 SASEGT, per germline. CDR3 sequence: CASAPSGGAVETQYF. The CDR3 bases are TGTGCCAGCGCCCCGAGCGGGGGGGCAGTCGAGACCCAGTACTTC.

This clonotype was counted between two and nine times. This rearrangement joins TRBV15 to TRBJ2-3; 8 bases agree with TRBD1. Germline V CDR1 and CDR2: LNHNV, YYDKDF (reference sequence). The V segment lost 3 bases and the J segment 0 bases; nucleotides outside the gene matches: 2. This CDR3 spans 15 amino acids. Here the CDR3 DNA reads TGTGCCACCAGCAGGGGGACAGGTAGCACAGATACGCAGTATTTT. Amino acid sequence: CATSRGTGSTDTQYF.

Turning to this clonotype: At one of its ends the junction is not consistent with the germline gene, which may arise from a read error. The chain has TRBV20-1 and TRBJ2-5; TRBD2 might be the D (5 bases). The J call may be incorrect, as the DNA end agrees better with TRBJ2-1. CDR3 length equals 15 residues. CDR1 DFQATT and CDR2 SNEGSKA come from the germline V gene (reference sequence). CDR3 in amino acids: CSARLVTDSYNGQFF. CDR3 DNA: TGCAGTGCTAGATTGGTAACGGACTCCTACAATGGGCAGTTCTTC.

The chain's CDR3 is CASSYGVAGPEAFF. Written as DNA, the CDR3 is TGTGCCAGCAGTTACGGGGTAGCTGGCCCTGAAGCTTTCTTT. The rearrangement joins TRBV6-5 to TRBJ1-1; D not certain. Per the germline V gene, CDR1 is MNHEY and CDR2 is SVGAGI. There are 14 residues in the CDR3. The V end lost 2 bases, the J end lost 6 bases, and 13 bases lay between the germline ends.

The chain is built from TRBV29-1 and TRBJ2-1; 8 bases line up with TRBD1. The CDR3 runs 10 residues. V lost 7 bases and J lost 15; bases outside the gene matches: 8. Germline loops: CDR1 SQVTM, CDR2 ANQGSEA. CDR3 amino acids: CSAGQAPRFF. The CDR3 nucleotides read TGCAGCGCGGGACAGGCGCCCCGGTTCTTC.

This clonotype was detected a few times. CDR3 loop: CASSPPGAGNEKLFF. CDR3 DNA: TGTGCCAGTAGTCCCCCAGGGGCAGGGAATGAAAAACTGTTTTTT. The rearrangement links TRBV19 to TRBJ1-4; D is perhaps TRBD1 (6 bases). The V end was cut by 5 bases, the J end by 5 bases, with 15 bases between. The CDR3 is made up of 15 amino acids. Germline loops: CDR1 LNHDA, CDR2 SQIVND (reference sequence).

CDR3 sequence (DNA): TGTGCCAGCAACCCCGAGCGGGGGGACAATGAGCAGTTCTTC. Its protein product is CASNPERGDNEQFF. V usage is TRBV13 and J usage is TRBJ2-1; 9 nucleotides align to TRBD2. With 7 bases clipped from V and 5 bases from J, the junction kept 6 bases outside the gene matches. The CDR3 is 14 residues long. The germline V gene has CDR1 PRHDT and CDR2 FYEKMQ (reference sequence).

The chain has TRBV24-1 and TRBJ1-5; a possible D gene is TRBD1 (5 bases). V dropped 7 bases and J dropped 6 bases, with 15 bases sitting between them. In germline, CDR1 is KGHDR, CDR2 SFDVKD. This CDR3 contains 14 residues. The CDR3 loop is CATSEGREGQPQHF. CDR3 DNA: TGTGCCACCAGCGAAGGCAGGGAGGGTCAGCCCCAGCATTTT.

The CDR3 bases are TGTGCCAGCAGTCAACTGGGGGGGACCCATAGCAATCAGCCCCAGCATTTT. Translating it yields CASSQLGGTHSNQPQHF. The chain uses TRBV6-1 and TRBJ1-5; D perhaps matches TRBD1 (5 bases). The CDR3 runs to 17 residues. V lost 5 bases, J lost 0 bases, and 17 bases lay in between. CDR1 and CDR2 (germline): MNHNS, SASEGT.